A single sample is the source of the 31 T cell receptor beta chains below, sequenced in a study of T cells after yellow fever vaccination. TCRdb reanalysed the 5' RACE reads using MiXCR and keeps one entry per CDR3 protein. The repertoire holds about 340,000 distinct CDR3 sequences, 8.7% seen once, with about 20% in the top ten. Here the sequenced sample was PBMCs, taken on the day of the first yellow fever vaccination. Receptors originate from a man younger than 35 who received the YFV17D yellow fever vaccine.

This clonotype was counted only a few times. This rearrangement joins TRBV7-2 to TRBJ2-2; a possible D gene is TRBD1 (8 bases). Trimming took 7 bases from V and 4 from J, leaving 22 bases between them. Looked up from germline, CDR1 is SGHTA and CDR2 is FQGNSA. This CDR3 has 17 amino acids. This CDR3 is CASILGGDRPSTGELFF. The CDR3 bases are TGTGCCAGCATCCTAGGGGGGGACAGGCCTAGCACCGGGGAGCTGTTTTTT.

This clonotype has a count of ten or more. This rearrangement joins TRBV19 to TRBJ2-3; D gene ambiguous. The germline V gene encodes CDR1 LNHDA and CDR2 SQIVND (reference sequence). The ends were cut back, 4 bases at V and 0 bases at J, with 5 bases in the middle. This CDR3 region has 13 residues. CDR3 amino acids: CASSTFSTDTQYF. CDR3 DNA sequence: TGTGCCAGTAGTACTTTTAGCACAGATACGCAGTATTTT. Complete variable domain (other parts from reference TRBV19 and TRBJ2-3): DGGITQSPKYLFRKEGQNVTLSCEQNLNHDAMYWYRQDPGQGLRLIYYSQIVNDFQKGDIAEGYSVSREKKESFPLTVTSAQKNPTAFYLCASSTFSTDTQYFGPGTRLTVL.

CDR3 protein: CASSIHTGQGETQYF. The CDR3 DNA reads as TGTGCCAGCAGCATCCATACGGGACAGGGAGAGACCCAGTACTTC. The chain is built from TRBV11-2 and TRBJ2-5; 9 bases fit TRBD1. The CDR3 has 15 residues. The J segment lost 4 bases and the V segment lost 5 bases, leaving 8 bases of the junction unmatched. In germline, CDR1 is SGHAT, CDR2 FQNNGV.

The J gene is TRBJ1-6, the V gene TRBV14, with 9 bases matching TRBD1. Germline CDR1 reads SGHDN; CDR2 reads FVKESK. The V gene end was trimmed by 3 bases and the J gene end by 10 bases; junction bases not matched to a gene: 7. The CDR3 extends over 15 amino acids. The CDR3 sequence: CASSQRTGVWSPLHF. In nucleotides, the CDR3 is TGTGCCAGCAGCCAGAGGACAGGGGTATGGTCACCCCTCCACTTT.

This clonotype was picked up many times. CDR3 residues: CATSREDRKETQYF. DNA for the CDR3: TGTGCCACCAGCAGAGAGGACAGAAAAGAGACCCAGTACTTC. The chain joins TRBV15 to TRBJ2-5, with a weak D call TRBD1 (6 bases). Germline assignment: CDR1 LNHNV and CDR2 YYDKDF (reference sequence). The V end was cut by 0 bases, the J end by 3 bases, with 8 bases between. There are 14 residues in the CDR3.

The sample holds many counts of this clonotype. The chain uses TRBV18 and TRBJ1-4, with 8 bases identical to TRBD1. V lost 6 bases and J lost 8; bases outside the gene matches: 8. The germline V gene encodes CDR1 KGHSH and CDR2 LQKENI. This CDR3 contains 14 residues. The CDR3 DNA is TGTGCCAGCTCCCGGACAGGGAGAGGCGAAAAACTGTTTTTT. It codes for CASSRTGRGEKLFF.

The chain uses TRBV11-1 and TRBJ1-4; 9 positions agree with TRBD1. The germline V gene has CDR1 SGHAT and CDR2 FQDESV (reference sequence). With V trimmed by 8 bases and J by 4 bases, 11 bases remained unmatched. The CDR3 has 16 amino acids. Here the CDR3 DNA reads TGTGCCAGCGGTTTCGGACAGGGGTTCGTTAATGAAAAACTGTTTTTT. The encoded protein is CASGFGQGFVNEKLFF.

The chain is built from TRBV20-1 and TRBJ2-7; D is unresolved. Per the germline V gene, CDR1 is DFQATT and CDR2 is SNEGSKA (reference sequence). V was clipped by 5 bases and J by 0 bases, with 11 bases between them. This CDR3 region has 13 residues. For the CDR3, the DNA is TGCAGTGCTGGGAAAACCTCCTCCTACGAGCAGTACGTC. This translates into CSAGKTSSYEQYV.

This clonotype was seen a few times. The rearrangement joins TRBV4-3 to TRBJ2-5, with a tentative D call TRBD2 (5 bases). The CDR3 runs 16 residues. Trimming left V 0 bases short and J 4 bases short, with 15 bases between. Germline CDR1 is LGHNA and CDR2 is YSLEER. This chain's CDR3 is CASSQDRPGIGETQYF. DNA for the CDR3: TGCGCCAGCAGCCAAGATCGCCCGGGGATAGGAGAGACCCAGTACTTC.

This chain links TRBV7-8 with TRBJ2-7, with TRBD1 matching 9 bases. Germline V CDR1 and CDR2: SGHVS, FQNEAQ. V gave up 5 bases and J gave up 9 bases; unmatched junction bases: 14. This CDR3 contains 15 residues. Here the CDR3 DNA reads TGTGCCAGCAGCCCAACCGGGACAGGGCAAATTGGGCAGTACTTC. Residues: CASSPTGTGQIGQYF.

In its sample, this clonotype was seen a few times. J is TRBJ2-5 and V is TRBV3-1; D is possibly TRBD1 (5 bases). Trimming removed 6 bases from V and 5 bases from J, with 16 bases in between. Germline loops: CDR1 LGHDT, CDR2 YNNKEL (reference sequence). This CDR3 is built from 14 residues. The DNA for the CDR3 is TGTGCCAGCAGGCTGAGCAGGGCGACGGAGACCCAGTACTTC. The encoded protein is CASRLSRATETQYF.

This clonotype was recorded at least ten times. This chain joins TRBV5-1 and TRBJ2-3, with D perhaps TRBD1 (8 bases). Germline-derived CDR1 and CDR2 are SGHRS and YFSETQ. Trimming removed 4 bases from V and 5 bases from J, with 14 bases in between. The CDR3 loop spans 14 amino acids. The CDR3 DNA follows: TGCGCCAGCAGCAAGGACAGGGAGGGAGATACGCAGTATTTT. Translating it yields CASSKDREGDTQYF.

In this sample, this clonotype turned up a few times. At one end the junction does not follow the germline gene, possibly because of a read error. The chain combines TRBV20-1 with TRBJ2-4, with 10 bases lining up with TRBD1. Germline CDR1 DFQATT, CDR2 SNEGSKA (reference sequence). The CDR3 runs to 13 residues. The DNA of the CDR3 is TGTTCGACAGGGGGCGCGGCCAAAAACATTCAGTACTTC. Translated, it gives CSTGGAAKNIQYF.

This clonotype appeared a single time. The V gene is TRBV5-1, the J gene TRBJ2-3; 8 bases align to TRBD2. This CDR3 region has 17 residues. J lost 0 bases, V lost 2 bases, and 8 bases had no gene match. Germline V gene lookup returns CDR1 SGHRS and CDR2 YFSETQ. The CDR3 loop is CASSFDGTRYSTDTQYF. Here the CDR3 DNA reads TGCGCCAGCAGCTTCGACGGGACTAGATATAGCACAGATACGCAGTATTTT.

The chain joins TRBV9 to TRBJ2-5; TRBD2 matches 14 bases. Germline trimming cut 0 bases from V and 2 bases from J; bases unmatched to any gene: 6. CDR3 length: 18 residues. CDR1 is SGDLS and CDR2 is YYNGEE in the germline V gene. Here the CDR3 reads CASSVGGTSGGVQETQYF. CDR3 nucleotide sequence: TGTGCCAGCAGCGTAGGAGGGACTAGCGGGGGAGTACAAGAGACCCAGTACTTC.

This clonotype was detected a few times. This chain connects TRBV28 to TRBJ2-2; possible D gene TRBD2, 6 bases. Trimming stripped 6 bases from V and 2 bases from J, with 16 bases between. CDR1 and CDR2 (germline): MDHEN, SYDVKM. This CDR3 has 16 amino acids. This CDR3 is CASSPPGLTNTGELFF. CDR3 nucleotide sequence: TGTGCCAGCAGCCCCCCGGGACTTACAAACACCGGGGAGCTGTTTTTT.

This clonotype was seen more than once but under ten times. V gene TRBV10-3 combines with J gene TRBJ2-3, with D unresolved. CDR3 length: 13 amino acids. Trimming stripped 4 bases from V and 4 bases from J, with 9 bases between. Per the germline V gene, CDR1 is ENHRY and CDR2 is SYGVKD. The CDR3 DNA reads TGTGCCATCAGTGCGAAAAGGGCAGATACGCAGTATTTT. Translating gives CAISAKRADTQYF.

This clonotype was observed a few times. The chain links TRBV11-2 to TRBJ2-7, with D possibly TRBD1 on 6 matching bases. The CDR3 runs 16 residues. Germline CDR1 reads SGHAT; CDR2 reads FQNNGV. Between the trimmed V and J ends, which lost 6 bases and 1 base, there was a span of 19 bases. The CDR3 bases are TGTGCCAGCAGGTCTGTCTGGACAGTAATTTCCTACGAGCAGTACGTC. This sequence encodes CASRSVWTVISYEQYV.

This clonotype was picked up many times. V usage is TRBV23-1 and J usage is TRBJ2-7; possible D gene TRBD1, 5 bases. TRBV23-1 is an ORF, and what it does is uncertain. Trimming took 5 bases from V and 1 from J, leaving 9 bases between them. The CDR3 contains 13 residues. The CDR3 is CASSYSGSYEQYV. CDR3 DNA sequence: TGCGCCAGCAGTTATTCAGGGTCCTACGAGCAGTACGTC.

The rearrangement links TRBV5-1 to TRBJ2-3; TRBD2 matches at 12 bases. V shed 0 bases, J shed 6 bases, and the junction held 5 bases outside the gene matches. Germline V gene data show CDR1 as SGHRS and CDR2 as YFSETQ. CDR3 length equals 16 residues. The CDR3: CASSLELAGGVDTQYF. In DNA form, the CDR3 reads TGCGCCAGCAGCTTGGAACTAGCGGGGGGAGTCGATACGCAGTATTTT.

This clonotype was counted a few times. This chain uses TRBV4-3 with TRBJ2-2; D remains unclear. Germline values: CDR1 LGHNA, CDR2 YSLEER. The V end lost 0 bases, the J end lost 8 bases, and 7 bases lay between the germline ends. The CDR3 runs to 13 residues. This CDR3 is CASSQEIGGELFF. The DNA for the CDR3 is TGCGCCAGCAGCCAAGAAATCGGTGGGGAGCTGTTTTTT.

This clonotype was counted many times. The rearrangement uses TRBV2 and TRBJ2-7; TRBD2 aligns across 14 bases. Looked up from germline, CDR1 is SNHLY and CDR2 is FYNNEI. The V and J ends lost 6 bases and 2 bases, in that order; junction bases with no gene match: 0. The length of the CDR3 is 14 residues. This chain's CDR3 is CASRGLAGAYEQYF. The CDR3 DNA is TGTGCCAGCAGGGGACTAGCGGGGGCCTACGAGCAGTACTTC.

The table lists this clonotype with a few counts. The V and J genes are TRBV20-1 and TRBJ1-2; no definite D call. From germline, CDR1 is DFQATT and CDR2 SNEGSKA (reference sequence). The CDR3 extends over 14 amino acids. Between the trimmed V and J ends, which lost 6 bases and 5 bases, there was a span of 19 bases. The CDR3 spells CSATPARGVYGYTF. CDR3 sequence (DNA): TGCAGTGCAACTCCCGCCCGAGGAGTATATGGCTACACCTTC.

This clonotype was observed at least ten times. This rearrangement joins TRBV5-1 to TRBJ2-3; D may be TRBD1 (6 bases). CDR3 length: 14 residues. Trimming left V 4 bases short and J 5 bases short, with 14 bases between. Looked up from germline, CDR1 is SGHRS and CDR2 is YFSETQ. In nucleotides, the CDR3 is TGCGCCAGCAGCATCGGGACAATGAGAGATACGCAGTATTTT. The encoded protein is CASSIGTMRDTQYF.

The chain joins TRBV12-3 or TRBV12-4 to TRBJ1-2; weak D call: TRBD1 (5 bases). V was pared by 4 bases and J by 8 bases, with 14 bases between. The CDR3 has 13 amino acids. CDR3 DNA: TGTGCCAGCAGTTCAACGGGGGTGAGGGGCTACACCTTC. Translating gives CASSSTGVRGYTF.

This clonotype occurred a few times. This chain joins TRBV20-1 and TRBJ1-3; D not certain. The CDR3 has 14 amino acids. The V and J ends lost 0 bases and 0 bases respectively, with 6 bases between them. Germline loops: CDR1 DFQATT, CDR2 SNEGSKA (reference sequence). The CDR3 sequence is CSARELTSGNTIYF. As DNA, the CDR3 is TGCAGTGCTAGAGAACTAACCTCTGGAAACACCATATATTTT.

The chain has TRBV7-3 and TRBJ2-1, with 10 bases matching TRBD2. J lost 0 bases, V lost 5 bases, and 10 bases had no gene match. This CDR3 is 18 amino acids long. The germline gives CDR1 SGHTA, CDR2 FQGTGA. CDR3 sequence reads: CASSRKVAGGSSYNEQFF. The CDR3 nucleotides read TGTGCCAGCAGCCGAAAAGTAGCGGGGGGTAGCTCCTACAATGAGCAGTTCTTC.

This chain joins TRBV9 and TRBJ1-4, with 7 bases aligning to TRBD1. This CDR3 has 15 residues. Trimming removed 4 bases from V and 4 bases from J; junction bases left unmatched: 7. Germline CDR1 and CDR2: SGDLS and YYNGEE. The chain's CDR3 is CASSPRGRDNEKLFF. The CDR3 nucleotides read TGTGCCAGCAGCCCCAGGGGGAGGGATAATGAAAAACTGTTTTTT.

The V and J genes are TRBV24-1 and TRBJ1-5; D is perhaps TRBD1 (5 bases). This CDR3 is built from 14 residues. V lost 9 bases, J lost 2 bases, and 13 bases lay in between. Germline-derived CDR1 and CDR2 are KGHDR and SFDVKD. The CDR3 coding sequence is TGTGCCACCCGCTCCGCGGGGCGCAATCAGCCCCAGCATTTT. Translating it yields CATRSAGRNQPQHF.

The chain employs TRBV5-5 and TRBJ2-5, with D unclear. This CDR3 is 12 amino acids long. Trimming removed 9 bases at V and 10 bases at J, with 19 bases between. Per the germline V gene, CDR1 is SGHKS and CDR2 is YYEKEE (reference sequence). The CDR3 DNA is TGTGCCAACCACTTCCGCTGTCAAGTCCAGTACTTC. Protein: CANHFRCQVQYF.

The chain recombines TRBV9 with TRBJ1-5, with a possible D match to TRBD1 (5 bases). CDR1 SGDLS and CDR2 YYNGEE come from the germline V gene. V dropped 7 bases and J dropped 3 bases, with 11 bases sitting between them. The CDR3 totals 13 residues. This CDR3 is CASGKGLNQPQHF. In DNA form, the CDR3 reads TGTGCCAGCGGGAAGGGGCTCAATCAGCCCCAGCATTTT.